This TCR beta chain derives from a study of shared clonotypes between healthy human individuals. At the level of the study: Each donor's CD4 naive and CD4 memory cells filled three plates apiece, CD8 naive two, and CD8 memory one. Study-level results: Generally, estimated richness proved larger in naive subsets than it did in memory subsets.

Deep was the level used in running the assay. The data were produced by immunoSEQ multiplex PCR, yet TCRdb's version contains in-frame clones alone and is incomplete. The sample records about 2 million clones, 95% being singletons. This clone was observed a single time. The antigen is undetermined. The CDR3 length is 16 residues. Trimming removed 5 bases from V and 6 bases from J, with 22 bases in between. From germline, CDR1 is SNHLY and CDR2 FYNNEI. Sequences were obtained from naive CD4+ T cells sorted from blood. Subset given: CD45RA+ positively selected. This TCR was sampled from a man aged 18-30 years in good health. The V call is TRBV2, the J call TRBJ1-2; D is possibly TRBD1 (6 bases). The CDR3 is CASSTQGTPPGDGYTF. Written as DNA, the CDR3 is TGTGCCAGCAGTACTCAGGGGACTCCTCCTGGTGATGGCTACACCTTC.